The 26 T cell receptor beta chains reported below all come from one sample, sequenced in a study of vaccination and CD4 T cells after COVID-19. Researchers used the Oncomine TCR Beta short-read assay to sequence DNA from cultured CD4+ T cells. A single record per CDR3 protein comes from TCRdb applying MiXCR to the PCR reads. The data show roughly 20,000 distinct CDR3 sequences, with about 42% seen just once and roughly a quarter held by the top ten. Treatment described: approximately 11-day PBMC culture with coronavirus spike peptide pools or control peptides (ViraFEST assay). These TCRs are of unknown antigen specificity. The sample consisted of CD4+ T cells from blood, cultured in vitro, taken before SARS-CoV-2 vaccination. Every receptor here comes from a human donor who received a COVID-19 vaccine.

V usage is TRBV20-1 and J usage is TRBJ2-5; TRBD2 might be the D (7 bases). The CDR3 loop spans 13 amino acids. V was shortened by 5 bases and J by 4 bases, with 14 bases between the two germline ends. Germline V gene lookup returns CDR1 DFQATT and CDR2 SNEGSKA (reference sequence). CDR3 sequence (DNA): TGCAGTGCTGGGGGGGCCGATCCAGAGACCCAGTACTTC. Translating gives CSAGGADPETQYF.

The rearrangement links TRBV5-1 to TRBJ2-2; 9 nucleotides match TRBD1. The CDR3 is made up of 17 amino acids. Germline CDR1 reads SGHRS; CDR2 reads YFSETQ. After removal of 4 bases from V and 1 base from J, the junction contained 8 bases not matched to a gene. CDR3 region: CASSPNRGQGNTGELFF. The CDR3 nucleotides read TGCGCCAGCAGCCCAAACCGGGGACAGGGGAACACCGGGGAGCTGTTTTTT.

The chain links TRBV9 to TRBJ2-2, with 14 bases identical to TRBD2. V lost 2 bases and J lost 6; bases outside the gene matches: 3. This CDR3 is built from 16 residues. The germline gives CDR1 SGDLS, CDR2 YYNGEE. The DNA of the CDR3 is TGTGCCAGCAGCGTGGGGACTAGCGGGGGAGCCGGGGAGCTGTTTTTT. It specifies CASSVGTSGGAGELFF.

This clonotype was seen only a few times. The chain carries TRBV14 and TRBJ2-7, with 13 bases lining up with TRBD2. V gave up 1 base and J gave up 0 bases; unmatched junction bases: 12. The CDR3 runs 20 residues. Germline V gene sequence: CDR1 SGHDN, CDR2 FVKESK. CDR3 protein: CASSQGPSGTSGEYSYEQYF. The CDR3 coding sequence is TGTGCCAGCAGCCAAGGACCCTCCGGGACTAGCGGGGAGTACTCCTACGAGCAGTACTTC.

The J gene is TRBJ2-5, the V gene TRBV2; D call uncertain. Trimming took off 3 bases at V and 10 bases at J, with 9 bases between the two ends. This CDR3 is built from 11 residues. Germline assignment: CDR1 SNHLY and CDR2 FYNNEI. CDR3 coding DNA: TGTGCCAGCAGTGAGATAACCCTCCAGTACTTC. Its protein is CASSEITLQYF.

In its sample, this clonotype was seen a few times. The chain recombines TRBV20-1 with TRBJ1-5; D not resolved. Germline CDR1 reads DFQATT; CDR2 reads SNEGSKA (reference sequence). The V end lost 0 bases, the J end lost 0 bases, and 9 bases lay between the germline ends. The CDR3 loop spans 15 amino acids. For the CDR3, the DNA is TGCAGTGCTAGAGATTCGGGCCATAGCAATCAGCCCCAGCATTTT. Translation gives CSARDSGHSNQPQHF.

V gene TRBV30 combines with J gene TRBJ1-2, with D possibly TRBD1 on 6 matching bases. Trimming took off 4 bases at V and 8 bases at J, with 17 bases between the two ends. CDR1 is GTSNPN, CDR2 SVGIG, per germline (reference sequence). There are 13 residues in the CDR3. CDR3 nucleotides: TGTGCCTGGATGGGGGCAGGGGCGGGCGGCTACACCTTC. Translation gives CAWMGAGAGGYTF.

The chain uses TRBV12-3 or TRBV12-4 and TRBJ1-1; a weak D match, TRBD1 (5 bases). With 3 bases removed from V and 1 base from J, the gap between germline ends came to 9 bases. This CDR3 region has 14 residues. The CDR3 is CASSLQGWNTEAFF. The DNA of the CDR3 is TGTGCCAGCAGTTTGCAGGGTTGGAACACTGAAGCTTTCTTT.

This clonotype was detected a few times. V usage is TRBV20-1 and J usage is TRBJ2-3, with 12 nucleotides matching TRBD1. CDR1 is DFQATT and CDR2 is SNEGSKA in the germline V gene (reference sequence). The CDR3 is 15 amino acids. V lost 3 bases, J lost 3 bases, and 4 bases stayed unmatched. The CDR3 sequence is CSARGQGAGTDTQYF. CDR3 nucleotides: TGCAGTGCTAGGGGACAGGGGGCGGGGACAGATACGCAGTATTTT.

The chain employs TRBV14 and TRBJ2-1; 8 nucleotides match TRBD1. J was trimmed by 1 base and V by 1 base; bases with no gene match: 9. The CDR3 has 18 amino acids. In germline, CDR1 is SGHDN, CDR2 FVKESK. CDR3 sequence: CASSQGAHRGVSYNEQFF. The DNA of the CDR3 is TGTGCCAGCAGCCAAGGGGCCCACAGGGGGGTTTCCTACAATGAGCAGTTCTTC.

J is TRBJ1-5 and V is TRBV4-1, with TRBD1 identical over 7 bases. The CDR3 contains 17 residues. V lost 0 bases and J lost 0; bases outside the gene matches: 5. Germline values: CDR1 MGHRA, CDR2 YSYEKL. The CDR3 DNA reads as TGCGCCAGCAGCCAAGATCAGGGGGGTCTTAGCAATCAGCCCCAGCATTTT. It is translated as CASSQDQGGLSNQPQHF.

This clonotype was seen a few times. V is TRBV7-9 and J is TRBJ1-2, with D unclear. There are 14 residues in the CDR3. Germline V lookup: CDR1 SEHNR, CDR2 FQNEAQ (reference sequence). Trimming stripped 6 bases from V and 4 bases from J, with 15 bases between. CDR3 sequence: CASRRNGQFYGYTF. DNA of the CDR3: TGTGCCAGCAGACGGAATGGGCAGTTCTATGGCTACACCTTC.

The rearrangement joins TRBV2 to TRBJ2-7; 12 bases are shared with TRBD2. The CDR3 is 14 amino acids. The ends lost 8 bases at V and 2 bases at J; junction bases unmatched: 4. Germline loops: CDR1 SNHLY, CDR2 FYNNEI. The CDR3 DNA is TGTGCCAGCCAACTAGCGGGGGGCCCCTACGAGCAGTACTTC. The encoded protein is CASQLAGGPYEQYF.

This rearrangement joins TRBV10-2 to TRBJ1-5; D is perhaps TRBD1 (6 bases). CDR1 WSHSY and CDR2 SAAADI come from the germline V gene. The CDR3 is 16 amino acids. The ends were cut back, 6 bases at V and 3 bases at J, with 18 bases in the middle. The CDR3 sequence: CASRGGPLGDNQPQHF. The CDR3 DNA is TGCGCCAGCAGAGGGGGGCCATTGGGGGACAATCAGCCCCAGCATTTT.

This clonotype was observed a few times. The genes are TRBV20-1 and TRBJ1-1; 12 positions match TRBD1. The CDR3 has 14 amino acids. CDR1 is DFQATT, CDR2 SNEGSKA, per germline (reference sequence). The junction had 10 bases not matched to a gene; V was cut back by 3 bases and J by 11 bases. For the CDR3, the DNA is TGCAGTGCTAGGGGGACAGGGGGCGGCGAGGGGGCTTTCTTT. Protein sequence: CSARGTGGGEGAFF.

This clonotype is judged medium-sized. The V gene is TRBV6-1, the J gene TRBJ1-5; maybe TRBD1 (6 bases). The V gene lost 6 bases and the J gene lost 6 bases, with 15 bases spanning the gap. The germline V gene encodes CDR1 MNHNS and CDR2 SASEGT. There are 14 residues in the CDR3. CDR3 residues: CASRDTGLTQPQHF. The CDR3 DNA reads TGTGCCAGCAGAGATACAGGGTTAACTCAGCCCCAGCATTTT.

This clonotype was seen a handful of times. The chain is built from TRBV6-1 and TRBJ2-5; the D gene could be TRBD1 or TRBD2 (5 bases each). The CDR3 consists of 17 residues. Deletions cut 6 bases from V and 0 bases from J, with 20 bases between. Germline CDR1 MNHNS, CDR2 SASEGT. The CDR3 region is CASRPGTLMKNQETQYF. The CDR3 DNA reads TGTGCCAGCAGACCCGGGACCTTAATGAAAAACCAAGAGACCCAGTACTTC.

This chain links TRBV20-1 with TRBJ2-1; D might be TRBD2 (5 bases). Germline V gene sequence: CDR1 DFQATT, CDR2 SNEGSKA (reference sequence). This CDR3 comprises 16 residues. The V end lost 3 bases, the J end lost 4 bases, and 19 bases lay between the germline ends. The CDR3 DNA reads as TGCAGTGCTAGCCCGTTAACTAGTCCCTTTTACAATGAGCAGTTCTTC. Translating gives CSASPLTSPFYNEQFF.

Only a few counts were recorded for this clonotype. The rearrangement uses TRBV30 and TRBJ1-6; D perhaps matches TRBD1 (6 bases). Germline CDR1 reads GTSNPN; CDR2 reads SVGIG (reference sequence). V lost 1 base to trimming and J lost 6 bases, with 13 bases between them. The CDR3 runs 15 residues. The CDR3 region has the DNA TGTGCCTGGAGTGAACAGGGTATTTCTAATTCACCCCTCCACTTT. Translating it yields CAWSEQGISNSPLHF. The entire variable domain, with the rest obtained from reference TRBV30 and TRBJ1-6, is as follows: SQTIHQWPATLVQPVGSPLSLECTVEGTSNPNLYWYRQAAGRGLQLLFYSVGIGQISSEVPQNLSASRPQDRQFILSSKKLLLSDSGFYLCAWSEQGISNSPLHFGNGTRLTVT.

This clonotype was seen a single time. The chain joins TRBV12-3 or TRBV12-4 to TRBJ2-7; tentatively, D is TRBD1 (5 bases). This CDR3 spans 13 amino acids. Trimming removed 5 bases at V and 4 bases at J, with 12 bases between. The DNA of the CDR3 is TGTGCCAGCAGTCGCGACCCAGGGTACGAGCAGTACTTC. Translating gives CASSRDPGYEQYF.

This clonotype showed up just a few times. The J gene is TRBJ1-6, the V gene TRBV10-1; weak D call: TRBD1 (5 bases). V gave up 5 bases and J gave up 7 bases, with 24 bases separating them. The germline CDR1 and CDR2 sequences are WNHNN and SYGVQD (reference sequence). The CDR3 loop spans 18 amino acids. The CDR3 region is CASSPLLNSTVSNSPLHF. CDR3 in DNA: TGCGCCAGCAGTCCCCTCCTAAACTCGACAGTCTCCAATTCACCCCTCCACTTT.

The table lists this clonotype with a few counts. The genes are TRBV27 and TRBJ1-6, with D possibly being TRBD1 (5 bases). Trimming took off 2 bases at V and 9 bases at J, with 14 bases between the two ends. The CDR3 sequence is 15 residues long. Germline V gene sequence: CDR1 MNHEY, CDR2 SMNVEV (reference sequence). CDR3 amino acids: CASSLQTDGLSPLHF. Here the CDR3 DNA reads TGTGCCAGCAGTTTACAGACAGATGGCCTTTCACCCCTCCACTTT.

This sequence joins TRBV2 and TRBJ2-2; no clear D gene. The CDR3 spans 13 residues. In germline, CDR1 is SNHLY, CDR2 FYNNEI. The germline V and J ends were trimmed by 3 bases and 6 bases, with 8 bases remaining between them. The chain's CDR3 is CASSDRRAGELFF. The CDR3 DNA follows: TGTGCCAGCAGTGACCGACGGGCCGGGGAGCTGTTTTTT.

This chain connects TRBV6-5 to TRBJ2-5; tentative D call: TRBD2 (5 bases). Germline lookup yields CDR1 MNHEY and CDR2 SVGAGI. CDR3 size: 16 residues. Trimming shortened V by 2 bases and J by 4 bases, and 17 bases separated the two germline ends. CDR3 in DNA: TGTGCCAGCAGTTACGGGAAGTGGGGAGTAGGAGAGACCCAGTACTTC. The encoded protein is CASSYGKWGVGETQYF.

CDR3 amino acids: CASSEQLQLSNEQFF. The CDR3 DNA reads as TGTGCCAGCAGTGAACAATTGCAGCTGTCCAATGAGCAGTTCTTC. This rearrangement joins TRBV2 to TRBJ2-1; D is undetermined. Looked up from germline, CDR1 is SNHLY and CDR2 is FYNNEI. V gave up 2 bases and J gave up 6 bases, with 14 bases separating them. CDR3 size: 15 residues.

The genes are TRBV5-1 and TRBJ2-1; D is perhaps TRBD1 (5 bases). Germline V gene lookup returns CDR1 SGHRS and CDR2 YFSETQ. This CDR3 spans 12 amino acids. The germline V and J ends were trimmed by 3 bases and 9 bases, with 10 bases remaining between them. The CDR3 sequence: CASSWAGPEQFF. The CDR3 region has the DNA TGCGCCAGCAGCTGGGCAGGGCCTGAGCAGTTCTTC.